Below, 23 T cell receptor beta chains from the same sample are listed, as sequenced in a study of T cells in Graves' hyperthyroidism and ophthalmopathy. RNA transcripts provided the source from which TCR beta CDR3 regions were amplified. An initial round of RT-PCR targeting the TCR CDR3 relied on the HTBI primer set. TCRdb reprocessed the multiplex PCR reads with MiXCR, giving one entry per CDR3 protein. The sample holds some 350,000 distinct CDR3 sequences, around 25% seen once. The sequenced sample consisted of blood. The receptors derive from a man aged 45 to 65 with Graves' hyperthyroidism.

This clonotype was observed a handful of times. The chain employs TRBV5-5 and TRBJ2-3; 7 nucleotides line up with TRBD1. This CDR3 has 15 amino acids. Trimming at V came to 2 bases and at J to 2 bases, leaving 5 bases not matched to a gene. CDR1 is SGHKS and CDR2 is YYEKEE in the germline V gene (reference sequence). The CDR3 region has the DNA TGTGCCAGCAGCTTTAAGGGGGCTAACACAGATACGCAGTATTTT. Its translation is CASSFKGANTDTQYF.

This clonotype was detected ten times or more. The V and J genes are TRBV10-3 and TRBJ2-3, with D possibly matching TRBD2 (5 bases). The CDR3 consists of 14 residues. Trimming pared 8 bases from V and 5 bases from J, leaving 17 bases between. Germline assignment: CDR1 ENHRY and CDR2 SYGVKD. CDR3 bases: TGTGCCATCTCTGAGGACTTCGGGGAAGATACGCAGTATTTT. This codes for CAISEDFGEDTQYF.

This clonotype was counted many times. This sequence joins TRBV28 and TRBJ2-1, with D uncertain. Germline V gives CDR1 MDHEN, CDR2 SYDVKM. The CDR3 is 13 amino acids. Trimming took off 2 bases at V and 10 bases at J, with 12 bases between the two ends. DNA for the CDR3: TGTGCCAGCAGTTTAAGAGGTTTGAGCGAGCAGTTCTTC. Its translation: CASSLRGLSEQFF.

There are a few counts of this clonotype. The chain recombines TRBV27 with TRBJ1-2, with a weak D call TRBD1 (5 bases). Deletions cut 4 bases from V and 8 bases from J, with 11 bases between. Germline V gene sequence: CDR1 MNHEY, CDR2 SMNVEV (reference sequence). The CDR3 runs 12 residues. DNA for the CDR3: TGTGCCAGCAGTTCTCGATGGGGGGGCTACACCTTC. This translates into CASSSRWGGYTF.

The chain joins TRBV20-1 to TRBJ1-5; 7 positions match TRBD1. The CDR3 covers 13 residues. Germline V lookup: CDR1 DFQATT, CDR2 SNEGSKA (reference sequence). V shed 6 bases, J shed 2 bases, and the junction held 4 bases outside the gene matches. In DNA, the CDR3 is TGCAGTGCGATCACAGGGGGCAATCAGCCCCAGCATTTT. Its translation: CSAITGGNQPQHF.

The chain couples TRBV20-1 to TRBJ2-5; unclear D gene. The CDR3 is 14 residues long. Germline V gives CDR1 DFQATT, CDR2 SNEGSKA (reference sequence). Trimming removed 7 bases from V and 3 bases from J, with 18 bases in between. The chain's CDR3 is CSGVPNNRKETQYF. DNA for the CDR3: TGCAGTGGAGTACCGAATAATAGAAAAGAGACCCAGTACTTC.

In its sample, this clonotype was seen many times. The V call is TRBV6-2 or TRBV6-3, the J call TRBJ2-5; possibly TRBD1 or TRBD2 for D (5 bases each). The CDR3 consists of 15 residues. The germline V gene has CDR1 MNHEY and CDR2 SVGEGT. The ends were cut back, 11 bases at V and 1 base at J, with 20 bases in the middle. The CDR3 nucleotides are TGTGCCGTGCATCCCGGGACGACAACCCAAGAGACCCAGTACTTC. Encoded protein: CAVHPGTTTQETQYF.

The chain couples TRBV3-1 to TRBJ2-1; a weak D match, TRBD2 (7 bases). The CDR3 contains 16 residues. Trimming stripped 5 bases from V and 5 bases from J, with 19 bases between. The germline V gene has CDR1 LGHDT and CDR2 YNNKEL (reference sequence). CDR3 DNA: TGTGCCAGCAGCTGGGGGGGACAAGGTAGAAACAATGAGCAGTTCTTC. It codes for CASSWGGQGRNNEQFF.

This rearrangement joins TRBV6-1 to TRBJ2-1; a weak D match, TRBD2 (5 bases). CDR1 and CDR2 from the germline V gene are MNHNS and SASEGT. This CDR3 comprises 13 residues. V was trimmed by 0 bases and J by 8 bases, leaving 8 bases between them. This CDR3 reads CASSEAHGDEQFF. Here the CDR3 DNA reads TGTGCCAGCAGTGAAGCGCACGGGGATGAGCAGTTCTTC.

This clonotype has just a few counts. V usage is TRBV29-1 and J usage is TRBJ1-2; D is uncertain. Germline values: CDR1 SQVTM, CDR2 ANQGSEA. This CDR3 is built from 18 residues. Trimming removed 6 bases at V and 0 bases at J, with 26 bases between. CDR3 sequence: CSVLNPTTATKANYGYTF. Written as DNA, the CDR3 is TGCAGCGTGTTGAATCCCACCACAGCGACTAAAGCTAACTATGGCTACACCTTC.

This clonotype came up many times. CDR3 nucleotides: TGTGCCAGCAGTGAAGTATGGGACAGTTCCTACGAGCAGTACTTC. Translating gives CASSEVWDSSYEQYF. The rearrangement joins TRBV2 to TRBJ2-7; 7 nucleotides align to TRBD1. The V and J ends lost 1 base and 1 base, in that order; junction bases with no gene match: 4. The germline V gene has CDR1 SNHLY and CDR2 FYNNEI. CDR3 length equals 15 residues. Combining the CDR3 with reference TRBV2 and TRBJ2-7 gives the whole variable domain EPEVTQTPSHQVTQMGQEVILRCVPISNHLYFYWYRQILGQKVEFLVSFYNNEISEKSEIFDDQFSVERPDGSNFTLKIRSTKLEDSAMYFCASSEVWDSSYEQYFGPGTRLTVT.

This clonotype was counted a few times. CDR3 amino acids: CASSANPGHYGYTF. In nucleotides, the CDR3 is TGTGCCAGCAGTGCAAACCCGGGCCACTATGGCTACACCTTC. The chain links TRBV27 to TRBJ1-2; no clear D gene. Looked up from germline, CDR1 is MNHEY and CDR2 is SMNVEV (reference sequence). Deletions cut 5 bases from V and 3 bases from J, with 13 bases between. The CDR3 is 14 residues long.

This clonotype was recorded a few times. The chain combines TRBV6-1 with TRBJ1-5, with TRBD1 as a possible D gene (5 bases). Germline CDR1 reads MNHNS; CDR2 reads SASEGT. V was trimmed by 7 bases and J by 7 bases, leaving 17 bases between them. This CDR3 has 14 residues. Here the CDR3 DNA reads TGTGCCAGCACCCAGGGCGGGGGGGGACAGCCCCAGCATTTT. It translates to CASTQGGGGQPQHF.

The sample holds many counts of this clonotype. The V gene is TRBV12-3 or TRBV12-4, the J gene TRBJ2-1; TRBD2 matches 8 bases. CDR3 size: 15 residues. With V trimmed by 4 bases and J by 3 bases, 5 bases remained unmatched. The CDR3 coding sequence is TGTGCCAGCAGTTCGGATACTAGCGGCTACAATGAGCAGTTCTTC. It is translated as CASSSDTSGYNEQFF.

The sample holds a few counts of this clonotype. The junction differs from germline at one of its ends, possibly a read error. The chain uses TRBV11-3 and TRBJ2-1; D remains unclear. CDR3 length: 13 residues. Germline V CDR1 and CDR2: SGHNT, YENEEA. CDR3 DNA sequence: TGCGCCAGCAGCCAAGATAGACCTCCCAGGCAGTTCTTC. Its translation is CASSQDRPPRQFF.

The chain combines TRBV12-3 or TRBV12-4 with TRBJ2-5; 7 bases align to TRBD2. V lost 6 bases, J lost 4 bases, and 20 bases stayed unmatched. This CDR3 region has 18 residues. CDR3 sequence: CASSHDWLGGSFGETQYF. In nucleotides, the CDR3 is TGTGCCAGCAGCCATGACTGGTTAGGCGGGAGCTTTGGAGAGACCCAGTACTTC.

This clonotype has just a few counts. The rearrangement uses TRBV29-1 and TRBJ2-5; a weak D match, TRBD1 (5 bases). Germline V gene lookup returns CDR1 SQVTM and CDR2 ANQGSEA. This CDR3 contains 13 residues. Trimming shortened V by 0 bases and J by 4 bases, and 9 bases separated the two germline ends. CDR3 loop: CSVEDRVLETQYF. DNA of the CDR3: TGCAGCGTTGAAGACAGGGTATTAGAGACCCAGTACTTC.

This clonotype turned up a few times. The V gene is TRBV28, the J gene TRBJ2-1; 7 bases fit TRBD1. The CDR3 is 14 residues long. The J segment lost 2 bases and the V segment lost 7 bases, leaving 5 bases of the junction unmatched. Germline-derived CDR1 and CDR2 are MDHEN and SYDVKM. The CDR3 region has the DNA TGTGCCAGCATCAGAGGGGGCGCCTACAATGAGCAGTTCTTC. It yields the protein CASIRGGAYNEQFF. The whole variable domain, filled in from reference TRBV28 and TRBJ2-1, reads DVKVTQSSRYLVKRTGEKVFLECVQDMDHENMFWYRQDPGLGLRLIYFSYDVKMKEKGDIPEGYSVSREKKERFSLILESASTNQTSMYLCASIRGGAYNEQFFGPGTRLTVL.

CDR3 residues: CASASSSGTDTQYF. CDR3 DNA sequence: TGTGCCAGCGCATCAAGTTCGGGCACAGATACGCAGTATTTT. This sequence joins TRBV7-3 and TRBJ2-3; no clear D gene. CDR1 and CDR2 (germline): SGHTA, FQGTGA. The CDR3 is 14 residues long. Trimming pared 8 bases from V and 1 base from J, leaving 13 bases between.

The CDR3 loop is CSAGQGVNIQYF. CDR3 DNA: TGCAGCGCAGGACAGGGTGTAAACATTCAGTACTTC. The chain couples TRBV29-1 to TRBJ2-4; 8 nucleotides match TRBD1. Trimming took 7 bases from V and 6 from J; bases not matched to a gene: 5. Germline CDR1 SQVTM, CDR2 ANQGSEA. The CDR3 is 12 amino acids.

The chain links TRBV2 to TRBJ1-2, with TRBD1 identical over 11 bases. This CDR3 spans 15 amino acids. J lost 4 bases, V lost 6 bases, and 7 bases had no gene match. The germline CDR1 and CDR2 sequences are SNHLY and FYNNEI. CDR3 coding DNA: TGTGCCAGCAGAGGAGGACAGGGGGCGGTCTATGGCTACACCTTC. Translating it yields CASRGGQGAVYGYTF.

V usage is TRBV11-3 and J usage is TRBJ2-2, with D perhaps matching TRBD1 or TRBD2 (5 bases each). The V end lost 8 bases, the J end lost 5 bases, and 12 bases lay between the germline ends. Germline V gene lookup returns CDR1 SGHNT and CDR2 YENEEA. There are 13 residues in the CDR3. CDR3 region: CASQGTATGELFF. The CDR3, as DNA: TGTGCCAGCCAAGGGACGGCTACCGGGGAGCTGTTTTTT.

There are many counts of this clonotype. The gene calls are TRBV27 and TRBJ2-7, with 7 bases that match TRBD1. The junction had 7 bases not matched to a gene; V was cut back by 3 bases and J by 2 bases. Germline V gene lookup returns CDR1 MNHEY and CDR2 SMNVEV (reference sequence). CDR3 length: 15 residues. The CDR3 loop reads CASSFYRTGTYEQYF. The CDR3 DNA is TGTGCCAGCAGTTTCTATCGGACAGGTACCTACGAGCAGTACTTC.